Reported below is one T cell receptor beta chain. Recent vaccinations or acute infections were absent in the healthy HIV-negative adult donors. This entry comes from a study of shared clonotypes between healthy human individuals. CDR1 and CDR2 from the germline V gene are SNHLY and FYNNEI. V dropped 4 bases and J dropped 6; count of bases not matched to a gene: 11. CDR3 length equals 15 residues. Several immunoSEQ plates received, in even portions, the genomic DNA of each subset. The protocol was immunoSEQ multiplex PCR, while the TCRdb copy is restricted to in-frame clones and leaves out a portion. The table lists about 1.4 million clones, about 96% of them singletons.

The chain employs TRBV2 and TRBJ1-1, with TRBD1 matching 7 bases. This TCR was recovered from a man aged 25-40 years in good health. The material sequenced was naive CD4+ T cells sorted from blood. Subset: CD45RA+ positively selected. The CDR3 region is CASSGGFRGAPEAFF. CDR3 DNA sequence: TGTGCCAGCAGTGGGGGTTTCAGGGGGGCCCCTGAAGCTTTCTTT.